These 6 T cell receptor beta chains originate from one sample sequenced in a study of cytomegalovirus exposure and HLA in healthy donors. Use of 60 Vbeta and 13 Jbeta primers characterized the PCR. Method: immunoSEQ multiplex PCR; TCRdb's copy keeps in-frame clones and lacks some. The table lists approximately 92,000 clones, more than 60% of them singletons. The sample taken for sequencing was PBMCs. The receptors shown here come from a man aged 45-60 years in good health and CMV-seropositive.

This chain connects TRBV2 to TRBJ1-2, with 7 bases matching TRBD1. CDR1 SNHLY and CDR2 FYNNEI come from the germline V gene. Trimming removed 6 bases from V and 6 bases from J; junction bases left unmatched: 7. This CDR3 is 13 amino acids long. CDR3 protein: CASSNDRVDGYTF. CDR3 coding DNA: TGTGCCAGCAGCAACGACAGGGTCGATGGCTACACCTTC.

The count of this clone is one. This sequence joins TRBV6-1 and TRBJ1-2, with TRBD1 matching 7 bases. Germline assignment: CDR1 MNHNS and CDR2 SASEGT. Trimming took 2 bases from V and 4 from J; bases not matched to a gene: 7. The CDR3 totals 15 residues. The CDR3 DNA is TGTGCCAGCAGTGAAACCCCAGGGGGAGCCTATGGCTACACCTTC. Protein: CASSETPGGAYGYTF.

This chain links TRBV28 with TRBJ1-6; TRBD1 might be the D (5 bases). This CDR3 is 13 amino acids long. The germline V gene has CDR1 MDHEN and CDR2 SYDVKM. V lost 5 bases to trimming and J lost 7 bases, with 9 bases between them. The CDR3 DNA is TGTGCCAGCAGTGTGACAGCAAATTCACCCCTCCACTTT. Translated: CASSVTANSPLHF.

This chain links TRBV5-1 with TRBJ2-4, with TRBD2 as a possible D gene (6 bases). The CDR3 contains 13 residues. CDR1 and CDR2 from the germline V gene are SGHRS and YFSETQ. V shed 0 bases and J shed 9 bases, with 10 bases lying between them. The CDR3 loop reads CASSLGAEGIQYF. The DNA for the CDR3 is TGCGCCAGCAGCTTGGGCGCGGAGGGCATTCAGTACTTC.

This clone was recorded a few times. The chain links TRBV27 to TRBJ1-4; 10 bases agree with TRBD1. Germline CDR1 reads MNHEY; CDR2 reads SMNVEV (reference sequence). With 6 bases clipped from V and 4 bases from J, the junction kept 8 bases outside the gene matches. This CDR3 spans 16 amino acids. CDR3 sequence reads: CASSLRTGGFNEKLFF. Written as DNA, the CDR3 is TGTGCCAGCAGCCTACGGACAGGGGGGTTTAATGAAAAACTGTTTTTT.

J is TRBJ1-4 and V is TRBV28; D not resolved. This CDR3 spans 14 amino acids. The germline V and J ends were trimmed by 7 bases and 0 bases, with 9 bases remaining between them. The germline CDR1 and CDR2 sequences are MDHEN and SYDVKM. The CDR3 sequence is CASKQFSTNEKLFF. The CDR3 nucleotides read TGTGCCAGCAAACAGTTTTCAACTAATGAAAAACTGTTTTTT.